This passage covers 11 T cell receptor beta chains from one sample sequenced in a study of T cell changes during pregnancy in multiple sclerosis (dated by TCRdb to about 2019). Library generation was performed with the immunoSEQ multiplex PCR assay. Not all clones reach the TCRdb copy of this immuneACCESS table, which keeps in-frame sequences only. Checked studies attribute under half of the gap to unresolved V genes and leave the rest unexplained. This sample holds approximately 100,000 clones; more than 80% were observed only once. The ten largest clones capture about 1.6% of the sample. The sample consisted of peripheral blood, taken before pregnancy. The origin of the receptors is a female donor with multiple sclerosis, enrolled in a pregnancy study.

This chain uses TRBV27 with TRBJ2-3, with TRBD2 identical over 15 bases. With V trimmed by 2 bases and J by 4 bases, 7 bases remained unmatched. The CDR3 extends over 18 amino acids. Germline V gene data show CDR1 as MNHEY and CDR2 as SMNVEV (reference sequence). CDR3 nucleotide sequence: TGTGCCAGCAGTTTACCCGGACTAGCGGGAGGGCCCGCAGATACGCAGTATTTT. This gives the protein CASSLPGLAGGPADTQYF.

V usage is TRBV11-3 and J usage is TRBJ2-7; 7 bases agree with TRBD1. V lost 3 bases and J lost 0; bases outside the gene matches: 5. This CDR3 spans 15 amino acids. Germline lookup yields CDR1 SGHNT and CDR2 YENEEA. The CDR3: CASSFSDRSSYEQYF. The CDR3 bases are TGTGCCAGCAGCTTTTCGGACAGGAGCTCCTACGAGCAGTACTTC.

J is TRBJ1-1 and V is TRBV4-1; D not resolved. Germline assignment: CDR1 MGHRA and CDR2 YSYEKL. Trimming pared 0 bases from V and 3 bases from J, leaving 8 bases between. The CDR3 is 14 amino acids. CDR3 coding DNA: TGCGCCAGCAGCCAAGATCCGGAGTACACTGAAGCTTTCTTT. Protein product: CASSQDPEYTEAFF.

The chain recombines TRBV2 with TRBJ2-5, with TRBD2 as a possible D gene (5 bases). Trimming cost V 7 bases and J 1 base, with 22 bases left between them. CDR1 SNHLY and CDR2 FYNNEI come from the germline V gene. The CDR3 is 17 amino acids. The CDR3: CASNVRVTGRSQETQYF. The CDR3 DNA reads as TGTGCCAGCAATGTTAGGGTGACGGGAAGGTCCCAAGAGACCCAGTACTTC.

This clone was seen only a few times. V usage is TRBV6-6 and J usage is TRBJ1-1, with D perhaps TRBD1 (5 bases). Germline V gene data show CDR1 as MNHNY and CDR2 as SVGAGI (reference sequence). This CDR3 is 14 amino acids long. The germline V and J ends were trimmed by 2 bases and 0 bases, with 7 bases remaining between them. CDR3 sequence: CASSYQGVNTEAFF. CDR3 sequence (DNA): TGTGCCAGCAGTTACCAAGGGGTGAACACTGAAGCTTTCTTT.

This chain links TRBV19 with TRBJ2-7; D is ambiguous. With 3 bases removed from V and 3 bases from J, the gap between germline ends came to 12 bases. Germline V lookup: CDR1 LNHDA, CDR2 SQIVND (reference sequence). This CDR3 region has 14 residues. CDR3 nucleotide sequence: TGTGCCAGTAGTATTAGCAACGGTGGCTACGAGCAGTACTTC. This codes for CASSISNGGYEQYF.

The gene calls are TRBV7-9 and TRBJ1-6; 7 bases map to TRBD1. The CDR3 runs to 17 residues. The V gene's germline CDR1 is SEHNR and CDR2 FQNEAQ (reference sequence). V shed 5 bases, J shed 0 bases, and the junction held 7 bases outside the gene matches. The CDR3 nucleotides are TGTGCCAGCAGCCCGCTACAGGGGAGCTCCTATAATTCACCCCTCCACTTT. Translating it yields CASSPLQGSSYNSPLHF.

This clone was counted a single time. V and J are TRBV5-8 and TRBJ2-1; TRBD1 might be the D (5 bases). Trimming pared 1 base from V and 0 bases from J, leaving 11 bases between. This CDR3 comprises 16 residues. The germline V gene encodes CDR1 SGHTS and CDR2 YDEGEE. DNA for the CDR3: TGTGCCAGCAGCTTGAGGCAGGGCAGCTCCTACAATGAGCAGTTCTTC. Amino acids: CASSLRQGSSYNEQFF.

The gene calls are TRBV9 and TRBJ2-7, with a possible D match to TRBD2 (7 bases). The germline gives CDR1 SGDLS, CDR2 YYNGEE. V was cut by 4 bases and J by 5 bases, with 19 bases left in between. The CDR3 is 15 residues long. The CDR3 nucleotides read TGTGCCAGCAGCAGACGGGGGGACACCTTGAACGAGCAGTACTTC. Translating it yields CASSRRGDTLNEQYF. The variable domain in full, completed from reference TRBV9 and TRBJ2-7, reads DSGVTQTPKHLITATGQRVTLRCSPRSGDLSVYWYQQSLDQGLQFLIQYYNGEERAKGNILERFSAQQFPDLHSELNLSSLELGDSALYFCASSRRGDTLNEQYFGPGTRLTVT.

For the CDR3, the DNA is TGCGCCAGCAGCCAAGAAAACAGGGACTATGGCTACACCTTC. As protein: CASSQENRDYGYTF. V usage is TRBV4-1 and J usage is TRBJ1-2; D is possibly TRBD1 (6 bases). V lost 0 bases to trimming and J lost 3 bases, with 8 bases between them. Germline V lookup: CDR1 MGHRA, CDR2 YSYEKL. The CDR3 extends over 14 amino acids.

The chain links TRBV6-1 to TRBJ1-1, with 9 bases that match TRBD1. The V gene end was trimmed by 5 bases and the J gene end by 5 bases; junction bases not matched to a gene: 6. Per germline, CDR1 MNHNS and CDR2 SASEGT. This CDR3 contains 14 residues. CDR3 sequence: CASSPGQGRTEAFF. In DNA form, the CDR3 reads TGTGCCAGCAGTCCTGGACAGGGGAGAACTGAAGCTTTCTTT.